This T cell receptor beta chain was sequenced during a study of blood T cell repertoires in COVID-19. Looking at the study overall: From the United States, Italy and Spain came samples of acute and convalescent COVID-19. In each case, the material was cDNA or gDNA derived from T cells, B-cell-depleted T cells, or PBMCs.

This CDR3 spans 12 amino acids. J lost 8 bases, V lost 3 bases, and 3 bases had no gene match. Germline values: CDR1 KGHSY, CDR2 FQNENV. The table came from immunoSEQ multiplex PCR; TCRdb's copy has only in-frame clones and leaves some out. The sample has about 60,000 clones, around four fifths seen once. The sample comprised peripheral blood. This chain connects TRBV16 to TRBJ1-1, with 7 bases fitting TRBD1. This sequence originates from a human donor in a cohort sampled during active COVID-19. This CDR3 is CASSQRQGEAFF. DNA of the CDR3: TGTGCCAGCAGCCAGCGACAGGGCGAAGCTTTCTTT.